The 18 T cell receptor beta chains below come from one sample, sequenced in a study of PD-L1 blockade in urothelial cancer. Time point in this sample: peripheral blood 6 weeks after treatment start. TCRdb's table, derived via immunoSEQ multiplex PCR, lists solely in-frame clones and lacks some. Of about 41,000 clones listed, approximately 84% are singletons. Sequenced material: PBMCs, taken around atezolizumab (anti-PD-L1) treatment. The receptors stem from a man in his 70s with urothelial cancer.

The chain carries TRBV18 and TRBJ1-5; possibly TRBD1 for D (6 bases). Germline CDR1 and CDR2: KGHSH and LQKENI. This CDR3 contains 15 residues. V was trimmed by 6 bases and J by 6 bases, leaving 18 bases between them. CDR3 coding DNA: TGTGCCAGCTCCCCAACCAGGGGAGAGGGTCAGCCCCAGCATTTT. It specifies CASSPTRGEGQPQHF.

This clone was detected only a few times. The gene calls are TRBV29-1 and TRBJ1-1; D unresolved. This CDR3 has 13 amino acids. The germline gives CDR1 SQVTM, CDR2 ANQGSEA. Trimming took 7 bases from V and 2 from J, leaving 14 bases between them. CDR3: CSGVRGRNTEAFF. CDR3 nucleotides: TGCAGCGGAGTAAGAGGGAGAAACACTGAAGCTTTCTTT.

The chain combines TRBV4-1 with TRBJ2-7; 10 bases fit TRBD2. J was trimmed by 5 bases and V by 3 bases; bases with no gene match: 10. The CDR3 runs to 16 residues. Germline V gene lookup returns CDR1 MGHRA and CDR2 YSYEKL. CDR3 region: CASSQIMSGRANEQYF. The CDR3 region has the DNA TGCGCCAGCAGCCAGATTATGAGCGGGAGGGCCAACGAGCAGTACTTC.

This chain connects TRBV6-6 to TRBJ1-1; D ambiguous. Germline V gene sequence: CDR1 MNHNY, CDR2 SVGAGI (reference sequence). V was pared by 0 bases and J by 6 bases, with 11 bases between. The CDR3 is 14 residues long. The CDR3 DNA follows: TGTGCCAGCAGTTACTCAACCGGTGGAGCTGAAGCTTTCTTT. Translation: CASSYSTGGAEAFF.

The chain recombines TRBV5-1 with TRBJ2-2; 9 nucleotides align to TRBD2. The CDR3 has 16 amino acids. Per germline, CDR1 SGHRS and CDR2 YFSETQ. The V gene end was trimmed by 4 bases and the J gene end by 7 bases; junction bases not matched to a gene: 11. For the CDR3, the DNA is TGCGCCAGCAGCCCCCGGACTAGCGAAGAGGACGGGGAGCTGTTTTTT. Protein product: CASSPRTSEEDGELFF.

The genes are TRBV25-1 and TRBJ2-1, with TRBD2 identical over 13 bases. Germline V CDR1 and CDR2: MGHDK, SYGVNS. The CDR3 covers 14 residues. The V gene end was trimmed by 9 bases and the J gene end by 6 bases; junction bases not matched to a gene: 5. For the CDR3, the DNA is TGTGCCAGTCAACTAGCGGGAGGGTTCAATGAGCAGTTCTTC. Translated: CASQLAGGFNEQFF.

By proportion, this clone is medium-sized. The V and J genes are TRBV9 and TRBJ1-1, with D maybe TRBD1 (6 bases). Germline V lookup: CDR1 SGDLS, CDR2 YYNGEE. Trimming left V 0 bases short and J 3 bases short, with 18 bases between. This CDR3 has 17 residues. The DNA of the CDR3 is TGTGCCAGCAGCGTAGTCTTGGGCAGGGGTAAGGACACTGAAGCTTTCTTT. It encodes CASSVVLGRGKDTEAFF.

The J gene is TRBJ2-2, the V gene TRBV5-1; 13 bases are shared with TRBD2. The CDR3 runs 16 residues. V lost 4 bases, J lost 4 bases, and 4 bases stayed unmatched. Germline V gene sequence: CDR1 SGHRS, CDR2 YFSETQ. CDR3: CASSRTSGRGTGELFF. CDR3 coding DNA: TGCGCCAGCAGCCGAACTAGCGGGAGGGGCACCGGGGAGCTGTTTTTT.

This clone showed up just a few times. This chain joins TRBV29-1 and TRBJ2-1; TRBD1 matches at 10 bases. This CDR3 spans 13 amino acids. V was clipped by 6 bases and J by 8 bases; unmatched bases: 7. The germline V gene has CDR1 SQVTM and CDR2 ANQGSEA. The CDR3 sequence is CSVDRGQGDEQFF. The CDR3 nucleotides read TGCAGCGTCGACAGGGGGCAAGGCGATGAGCAGTTCTTC.

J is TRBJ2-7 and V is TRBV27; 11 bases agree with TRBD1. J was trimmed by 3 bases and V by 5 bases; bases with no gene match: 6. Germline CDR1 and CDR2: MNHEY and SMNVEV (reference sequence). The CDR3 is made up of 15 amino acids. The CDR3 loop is CASSPGQGAYYEQYF. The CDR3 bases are TGTGCCAGCAGTCCCGGACAGGGGGCGTACTACGAGCAGTACTTC.

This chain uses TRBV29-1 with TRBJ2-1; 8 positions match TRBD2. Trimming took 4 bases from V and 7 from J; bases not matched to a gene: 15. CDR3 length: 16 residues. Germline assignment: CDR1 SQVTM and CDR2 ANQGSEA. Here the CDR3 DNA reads TGCAGCGTTGGAGAGGGGAGCGGGAGCTTCGGAAATGAGCAGTTCTTC. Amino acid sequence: CSVGEGSGSFGNEQFF.

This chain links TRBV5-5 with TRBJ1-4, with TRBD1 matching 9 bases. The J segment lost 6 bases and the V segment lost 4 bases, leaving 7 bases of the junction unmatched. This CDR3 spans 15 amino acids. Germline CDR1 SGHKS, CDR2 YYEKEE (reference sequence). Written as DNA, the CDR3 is TGTGCCAGCAGCGGCCAGACAGGGGGGGATGAAAAACTGTTTTTT. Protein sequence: CASSGQTGGDEKLFF.

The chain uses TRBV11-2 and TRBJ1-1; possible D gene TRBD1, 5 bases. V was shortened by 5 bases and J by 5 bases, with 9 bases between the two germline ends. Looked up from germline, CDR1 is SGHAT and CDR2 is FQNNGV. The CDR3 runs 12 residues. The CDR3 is CASSLYRTEAFF. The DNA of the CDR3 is TGTGCCAGCAGCCTCTACAGGACTGAAGCTTTCTTT.

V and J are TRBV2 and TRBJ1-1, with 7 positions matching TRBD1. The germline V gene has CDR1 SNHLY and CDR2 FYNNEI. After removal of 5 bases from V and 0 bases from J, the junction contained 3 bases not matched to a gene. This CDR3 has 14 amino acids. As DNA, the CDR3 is TGTGCCAGCAGTTTGGGACAGCTGAACACTGAAGCTTTCTTT. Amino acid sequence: CASSLGQLNTEAFF.

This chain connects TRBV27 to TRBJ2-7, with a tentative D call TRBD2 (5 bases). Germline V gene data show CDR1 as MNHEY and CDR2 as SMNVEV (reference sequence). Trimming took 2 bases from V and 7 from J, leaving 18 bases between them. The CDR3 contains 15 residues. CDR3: CASSLPSGEVGEQYF. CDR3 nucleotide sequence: TGTGCCAGCAGTTTACCCTCCGGGGAAGTGGGGGAGCAGTACTTC.

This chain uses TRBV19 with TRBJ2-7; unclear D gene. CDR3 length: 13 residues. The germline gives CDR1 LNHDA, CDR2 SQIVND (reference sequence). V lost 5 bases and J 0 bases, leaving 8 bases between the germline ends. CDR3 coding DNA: TGTGCCAGTAGTCCCAGTTTCTCCTACGAGCAGTACTTC. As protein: CASSPSFSYEQYF.

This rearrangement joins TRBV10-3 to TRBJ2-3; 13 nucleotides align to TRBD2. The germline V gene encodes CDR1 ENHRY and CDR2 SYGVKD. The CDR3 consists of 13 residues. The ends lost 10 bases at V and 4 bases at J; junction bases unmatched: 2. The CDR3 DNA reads TGTGCCAGCACTAGCGGGAGGGCAGATACGCAGTATTTT. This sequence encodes CASTSGRADTQYF.

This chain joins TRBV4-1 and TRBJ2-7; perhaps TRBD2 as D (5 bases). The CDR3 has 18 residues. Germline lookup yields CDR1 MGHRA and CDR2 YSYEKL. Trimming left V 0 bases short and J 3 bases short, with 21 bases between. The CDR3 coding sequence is TGCGCCAGCAGCCAAGACGGGTTGCCGGGGAGCATTTACTACGAGCAGTACTTC. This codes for CASSQDGLPGSIYYEQYF.